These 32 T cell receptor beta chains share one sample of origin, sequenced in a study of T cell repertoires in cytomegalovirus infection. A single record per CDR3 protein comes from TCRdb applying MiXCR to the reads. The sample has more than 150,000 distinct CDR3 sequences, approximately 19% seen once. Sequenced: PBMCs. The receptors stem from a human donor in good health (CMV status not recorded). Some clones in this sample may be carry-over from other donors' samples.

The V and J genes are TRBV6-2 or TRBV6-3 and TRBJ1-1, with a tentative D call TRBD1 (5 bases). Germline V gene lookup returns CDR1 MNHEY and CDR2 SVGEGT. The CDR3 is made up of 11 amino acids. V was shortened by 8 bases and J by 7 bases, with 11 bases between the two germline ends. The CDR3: CASGPGIEAFF. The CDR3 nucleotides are TGTGCCAGCGGCCCAGGGATTGAAGCTTTCTTT.

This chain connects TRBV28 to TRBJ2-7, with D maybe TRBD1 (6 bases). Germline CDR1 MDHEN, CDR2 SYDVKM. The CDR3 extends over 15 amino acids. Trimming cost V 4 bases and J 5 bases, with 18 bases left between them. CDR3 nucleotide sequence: TGTGCCAGCAGTTCCCCCGGCAGGGGCGCCCACGAGCAGTACTTC. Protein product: CASSSPGRGAHEQYF. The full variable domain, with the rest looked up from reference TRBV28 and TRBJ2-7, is DVKVTQSSRYLVKRTGEKVFLECVQDMDHENMFWYRQDPGLGLRLIYFSYDVKMKEKGDIPEGYSVSREKKERFSLILESASTNQTSMYLCASSSPGRGAHEQYFGPGTRLTVT.

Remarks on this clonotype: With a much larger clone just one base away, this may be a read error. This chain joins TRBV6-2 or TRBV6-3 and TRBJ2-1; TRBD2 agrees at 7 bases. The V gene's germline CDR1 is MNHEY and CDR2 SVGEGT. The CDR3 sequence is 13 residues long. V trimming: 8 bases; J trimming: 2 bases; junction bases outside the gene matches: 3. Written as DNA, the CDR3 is TGTGCCAGCGGCCTAGCGGCCTACAATGAGCAGTTCTTC. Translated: CASGLAAYNEQFF.

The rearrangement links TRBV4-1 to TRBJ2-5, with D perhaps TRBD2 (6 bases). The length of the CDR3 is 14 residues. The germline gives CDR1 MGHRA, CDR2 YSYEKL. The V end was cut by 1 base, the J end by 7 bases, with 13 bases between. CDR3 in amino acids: CASSQGGVRGTQYF. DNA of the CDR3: TGCGCCAGCAGCCAAGGCGGGGTTCGGGGGACCCAGTACTTC.

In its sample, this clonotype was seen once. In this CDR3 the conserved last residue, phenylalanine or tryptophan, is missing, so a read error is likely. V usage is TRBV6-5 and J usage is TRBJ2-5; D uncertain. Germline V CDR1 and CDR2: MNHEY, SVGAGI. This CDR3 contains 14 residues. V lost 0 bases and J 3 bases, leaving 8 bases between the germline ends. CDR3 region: CASSYSPIEETQYI. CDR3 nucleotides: TGTGCCAGCAGTTACTCGCCTATAGAAGAGACCCAGTACATC.

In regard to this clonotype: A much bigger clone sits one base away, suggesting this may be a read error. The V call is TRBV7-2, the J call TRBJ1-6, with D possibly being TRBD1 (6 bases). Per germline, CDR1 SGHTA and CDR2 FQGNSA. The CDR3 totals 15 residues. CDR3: CASSLLGAANPPLHF. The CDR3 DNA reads TGTGCCAGCAGCTTATTGGGGGCAGCTAATCCACCCCTCCACTTT.

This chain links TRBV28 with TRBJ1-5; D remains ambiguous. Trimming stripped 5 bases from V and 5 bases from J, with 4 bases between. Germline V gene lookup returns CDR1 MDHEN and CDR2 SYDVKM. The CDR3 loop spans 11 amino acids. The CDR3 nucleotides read TGTGCCAGCAGTAACTATCAGCCCCAGCATTTT. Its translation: CASSNYQPQHF.

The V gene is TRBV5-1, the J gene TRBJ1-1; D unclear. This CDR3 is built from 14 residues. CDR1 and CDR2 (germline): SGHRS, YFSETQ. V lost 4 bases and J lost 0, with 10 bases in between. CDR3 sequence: CASSTTGLNTEAFF. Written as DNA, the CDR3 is TGCGCCAGCAGCACGACCGGCCTGAACACTGAAGCTTTCTTT.

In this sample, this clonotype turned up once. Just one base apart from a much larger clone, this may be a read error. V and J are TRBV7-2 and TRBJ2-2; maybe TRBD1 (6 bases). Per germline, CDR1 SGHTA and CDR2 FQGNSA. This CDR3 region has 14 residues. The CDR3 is CASSQDSYTGEQFF. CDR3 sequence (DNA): TGTGCCAGCAGCCAGGACAGTTACACCGGGGAGCAGTTTTTT.

CDR3 sequence (DNA): TGTGCCAGCAGTTCTCGGCCCGGGACTAGCACCTACAATGAGCAGTTCTTC. It translates to CASSSRPGTSTYNEQFF. The V call is TRBV28, the J call TRBJ2-1; 9 nucleotides align to TRBD2. This CDR3 is built from 17 residues. Germline V gene data show CDR1 as MDHEN and CDR2 as SYDVKM. V gave up 4 bases and J gave up 2 bases; unmatched junction bases: 9. The full variable domain, completed using reference TRBV28 and TRBJ2-1, is DVKVTQSSRYLVKRTGEKVFLECVQDMDHENMFWYRQDPGLGLRLIYFSYDVKMKEKGDIPEGYSVSREKKERFSLILESASTNQTSMYLCASSSRPGTSTYNEQFFGPGTRLTVL.

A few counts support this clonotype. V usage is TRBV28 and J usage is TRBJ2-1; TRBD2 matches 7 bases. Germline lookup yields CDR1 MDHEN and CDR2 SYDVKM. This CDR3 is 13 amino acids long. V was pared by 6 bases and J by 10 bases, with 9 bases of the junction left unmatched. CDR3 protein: CASRLAGLAEQFF. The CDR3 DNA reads TGTGCCAGCAGATTAGCGGGCCTCGCCGAGCAGTTCTTC.

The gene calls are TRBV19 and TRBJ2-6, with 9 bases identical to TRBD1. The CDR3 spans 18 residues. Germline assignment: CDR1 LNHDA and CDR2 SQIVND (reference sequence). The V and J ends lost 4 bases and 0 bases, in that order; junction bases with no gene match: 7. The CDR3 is CASSTYRGLTSGANVLTF. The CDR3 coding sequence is TGTGCCAGTAGTACCTACAGGGGGCTTACCTCTGGGGCCAACGTCCTGACTTTC.

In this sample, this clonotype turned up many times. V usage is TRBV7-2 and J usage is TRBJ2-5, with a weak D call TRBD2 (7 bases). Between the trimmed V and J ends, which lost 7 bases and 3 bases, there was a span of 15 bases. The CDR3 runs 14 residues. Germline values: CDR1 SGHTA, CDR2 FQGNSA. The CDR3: CASTPSGGEETQYF. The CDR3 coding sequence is TGTGCCAGCACCCCTTCGGGGGGCGAAGAGACCCAGTACTTC.

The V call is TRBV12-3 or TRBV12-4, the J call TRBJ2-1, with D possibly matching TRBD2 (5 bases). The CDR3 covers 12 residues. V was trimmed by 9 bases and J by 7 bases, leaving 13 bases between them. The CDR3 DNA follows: TGTGCCAGTGACTCCGGAGGTAATGAGCAGTTCTTC. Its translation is CASDSGGNEQFF.

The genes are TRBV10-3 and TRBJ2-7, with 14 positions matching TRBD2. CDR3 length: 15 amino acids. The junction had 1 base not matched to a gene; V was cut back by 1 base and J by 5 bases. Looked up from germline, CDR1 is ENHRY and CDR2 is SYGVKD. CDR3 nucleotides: TGTGCCATCAGTGAGTGGACTAGCGGGAGGAACGAGCAGTACTTC. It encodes CAISEWTSGRNEQYF.

This chain's CDR3 is CASSVAGEPYEQYF. DNA for the CDR3: TGTGCCAGCAGCGTAGCAGGGGAACCCTACGAGCAGTACTTC. The rearrangement joins TRBV9 to TRBJ2-7, with D perhaps TRBD1 (6 bases). The CDR3 contains 14 residues. Germline CDR1 is SGDLS and CDR2 is YYNGEE. Between the trimmed V and J ends, which lost 0 bases and 2 bases, there was a span of 9 bases.

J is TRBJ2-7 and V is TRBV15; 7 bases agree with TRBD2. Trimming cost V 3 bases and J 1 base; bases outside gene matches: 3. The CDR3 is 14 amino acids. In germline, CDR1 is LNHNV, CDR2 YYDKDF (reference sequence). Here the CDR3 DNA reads TGTGCCACCAGCAGGAGGACTAGTTCCTACGAGCAGTACTTC. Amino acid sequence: CATSRRTSSYEQYF.

The CDR3 DNA is TGTGCCAGCAGCCGCGCCGGACTAGCGGAAACTCTGAGTGAGCAGTACTTC. Its translation: CASSRAGLAETLSEQYF. The V gene is TRBV7-9, the J gene TRBJ2-7, with TRBD2 matching over 10 bases. Germline loops: CDR1 SEHNR, CDR2 FQNEAQ (reference sequence). Trimming at V came to 5 bases and at J to 7 bases, leaving 17 bases not matched to a gene. This CDR3 is 17 amino acids long.

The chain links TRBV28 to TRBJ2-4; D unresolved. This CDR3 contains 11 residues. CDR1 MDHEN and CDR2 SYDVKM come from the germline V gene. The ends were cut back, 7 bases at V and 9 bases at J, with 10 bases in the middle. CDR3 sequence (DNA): TGTGCCAGCAATTATTATGGCATTCAGTACTTC. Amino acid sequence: CASNYYGIQYF.

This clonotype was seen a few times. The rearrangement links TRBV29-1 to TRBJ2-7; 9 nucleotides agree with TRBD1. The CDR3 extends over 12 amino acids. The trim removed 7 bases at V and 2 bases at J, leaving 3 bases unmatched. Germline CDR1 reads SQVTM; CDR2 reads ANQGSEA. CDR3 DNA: TGCAGCGCTTGGACAGGGGCCTACGAGCAGTACTTC. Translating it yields CSAWTGAYEQYF.

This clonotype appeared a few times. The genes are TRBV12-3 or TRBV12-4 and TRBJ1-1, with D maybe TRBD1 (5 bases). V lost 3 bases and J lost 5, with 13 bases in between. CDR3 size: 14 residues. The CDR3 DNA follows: TGTGCCAGCAGTTTTGCCAGGGAGGGGACTGAAGCTTTCTTT. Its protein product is CASSFAREGTEAFF.

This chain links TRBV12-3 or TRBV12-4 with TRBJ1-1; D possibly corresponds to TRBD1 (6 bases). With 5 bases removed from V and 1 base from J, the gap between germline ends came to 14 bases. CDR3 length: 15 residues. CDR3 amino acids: CASSLQGSANTEAFF. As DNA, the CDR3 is TGTGCCAGCAGTCTACAGGGTTCGGCGAACACTGAAGCTTTCTTT.

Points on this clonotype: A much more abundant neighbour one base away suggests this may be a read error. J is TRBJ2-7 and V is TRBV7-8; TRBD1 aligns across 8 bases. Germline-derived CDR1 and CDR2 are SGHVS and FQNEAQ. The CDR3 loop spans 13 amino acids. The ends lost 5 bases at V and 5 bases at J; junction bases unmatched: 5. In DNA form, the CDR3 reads TGTGCCAGCAGCCGGGGACAGGACCACGAGCAGTACTTC. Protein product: CASSRGQDHEQYF.

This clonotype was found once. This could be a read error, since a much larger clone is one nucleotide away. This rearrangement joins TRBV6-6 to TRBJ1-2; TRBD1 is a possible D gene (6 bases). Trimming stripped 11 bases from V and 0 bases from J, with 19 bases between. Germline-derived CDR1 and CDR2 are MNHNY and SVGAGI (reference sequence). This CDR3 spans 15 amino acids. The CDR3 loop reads CAVICGTPTNYGYTF. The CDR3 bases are TGTGCCGTCATCTGCGGGACACCAACTAACTATGGCTACACCTTC.

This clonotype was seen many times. For the CDR3, the DNA is TGTGCCAGCAGCCCTACTAGCGGGAGAACCTACGAGCAGTACTTC. It specifies CASSPTSGRTYEQYF. The genes are TRBV7-2 and TRBJ2-7; the match to TRBD2 covers 11 bases. The V and J ends lost 5 bases and 2 bases, in that order; junction bases with no gene match: 5. The CDR3 has 15 amino acids. Germline values: CDR1 SGHTA, CDR2 FQGNSA.

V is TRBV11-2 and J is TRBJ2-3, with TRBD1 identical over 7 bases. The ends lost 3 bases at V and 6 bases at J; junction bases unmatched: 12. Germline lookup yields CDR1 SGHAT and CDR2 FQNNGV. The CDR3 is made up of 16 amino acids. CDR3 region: CASSLGDRANGDTQYF. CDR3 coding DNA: TGTGCCAGCAGCTTGGGAGACAGGGCAAATGGGGATACGCAGTATTTT.

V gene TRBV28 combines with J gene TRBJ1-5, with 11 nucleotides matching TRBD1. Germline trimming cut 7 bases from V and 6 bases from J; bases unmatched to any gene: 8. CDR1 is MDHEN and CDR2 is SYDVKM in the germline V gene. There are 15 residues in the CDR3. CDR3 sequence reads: CASNSGQGAAQPQHF. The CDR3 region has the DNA TGTGCCAGCAACTCCGGACAGGGGGCGGCTCAGCCCCAGCATTTT.

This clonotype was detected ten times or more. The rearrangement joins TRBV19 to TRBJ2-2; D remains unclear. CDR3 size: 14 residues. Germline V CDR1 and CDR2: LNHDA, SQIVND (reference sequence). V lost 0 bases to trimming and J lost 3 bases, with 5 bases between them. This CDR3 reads CASSIEVDTGELFF. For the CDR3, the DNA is TGTGCCAGTAGTATAGAAGTGGACACCGGGGAGCTGTTTTTT. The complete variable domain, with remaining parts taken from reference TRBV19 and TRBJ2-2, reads DGGITQSPKYLFRKEGQNVTLSCEQNLNHDAMYWYRQDPGQGLRLIYYSQIVNDFQKGDIAEGYSVSREKKESFPLTVTSAQKNPTAFYLCASSIEVDTGELFFGEGSRLTVL.

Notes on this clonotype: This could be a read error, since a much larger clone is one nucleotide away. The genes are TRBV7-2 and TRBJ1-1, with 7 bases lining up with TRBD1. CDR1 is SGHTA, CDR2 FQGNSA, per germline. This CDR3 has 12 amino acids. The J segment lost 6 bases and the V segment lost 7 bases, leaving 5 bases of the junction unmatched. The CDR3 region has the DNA TGTGCCAGCACCCACAGGGGTTCTGAAGCTTTCTTT. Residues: CASTHRGSEAFF. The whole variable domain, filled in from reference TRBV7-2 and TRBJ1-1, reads GAGVSQSPSNKVTEKGKDVELRCDPISGHTALYWYRQSLGQGLEFLIYFQGNSAPDKSGLPSDRFSAERTGGSVSTLTIQRTQQEDSAVYLCASTHRGSEAFFGQGTRLTVV.

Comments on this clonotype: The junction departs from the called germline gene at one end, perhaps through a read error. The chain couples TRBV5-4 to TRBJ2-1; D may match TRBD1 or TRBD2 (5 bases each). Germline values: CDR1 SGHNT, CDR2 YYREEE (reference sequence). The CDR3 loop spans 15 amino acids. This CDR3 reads CASSYPGSSYNEQCF. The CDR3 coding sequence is TGTGCCAGCAGCTATCCAGGGAGCTCCTACAATGAGCAGTGCTTC.

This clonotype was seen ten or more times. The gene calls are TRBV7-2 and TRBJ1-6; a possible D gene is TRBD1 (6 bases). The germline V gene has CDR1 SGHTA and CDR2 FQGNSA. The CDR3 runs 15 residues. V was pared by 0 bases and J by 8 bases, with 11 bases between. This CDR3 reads CASSLAGTTYSPLHF. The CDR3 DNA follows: TGTGCCAGCAGCTTAGCGGGGACAACATATTCACCCCTCCACTTT.

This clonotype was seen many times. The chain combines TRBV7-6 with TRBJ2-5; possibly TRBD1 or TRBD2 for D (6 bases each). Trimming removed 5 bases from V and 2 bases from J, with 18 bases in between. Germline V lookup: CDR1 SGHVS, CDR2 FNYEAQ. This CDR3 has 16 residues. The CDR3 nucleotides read TGTGCCAGCAGCCTGGGGTCCGGAGGGGGACAAGAGACCCAGTACTTC. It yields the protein CASSLGSGGGQETQYF.